The 10 T cell receptor beta chains in this list originate from one sample, sequenced in a study of cytomegalovirus exposure and HLA in healthy donors. PCR primers comprised 60 Vbeta and 13 Jbeta primers. The method was immunoSEQ multiplex PCR; TCRdb's version includes in-frame clones alone and lacks a portion of them. The sample carries around 170,000 clones, roughly 80% recorded once. Sequenced: PBMCs. The receptors come from a woman between 50 and 59 years old in good health and CMV-seropositive.

The rearrangement joins TRBV5-1 to TRBJ2-3, with D uncertain. CDR1 is SGHRS and CDR2 is YFSETQ in the germline V gene. Trimming took 5 bases from V and 3 from J, leaving 13 bases between them. The CDR3 length is 14 residues. The CDR3: CASRENSPTDTQYF. CDR3 nucleotides: TGCGCCAGCAGAGAGAATTCCCCGACAGATACGCAGTATTTT.

A note on this clone: Relative to the germline gene, one junction end is altered; a read error may explain this. V is TRBV7-3 and J is TRBJ1-6; D not resolved. The CDR3 is 9 amino acids. Per germline, CDR1 SGHTA and CDR2 FQGTGA. The CDR3 DNA follows: TGTGCCAGCAGCTTACTTCTCCGCTTT. Translation: CASSLLLRF.

The gene calls are TRBV7-9 and TRBJ2-7; 8 nucleotides line up with TRBD1. This CDR3 has 15 amino acids. Per germline, CDR1 SEHNR and CDR2 FQNEAQ (reference sequence). The junction had 3 bases not matched to a gene; V was cut back by 0 bases and J by 2 bases. The DNA for the CDR3 is TGTGCCAGCAGCTTAGCGGGGACAGGAGCCTACGAGCAGTACTTC. Protein product: CASSLAGTGAYEQYF.

V usage is TRBV19 and J usage is TRBJ1-3, with D perhaps matching TRBD1 (5 bases). V was clipped by 8 bases and J by 0 bases, with 11 bases between them. The germline V gene encodes CDR1 LNHDA and CDR2 SQIVND (reference sequence). This CDR3 is built from 14 residues. CDR3 protein: CASGRDYSGNTIYF. DNA of the CDR3: TGTGCCAGTGGCCGGGACTACTCTGGAAACACCATATATTTT.

The rearrangement uses TRBV6-4 and TRBJ2-1; tentative D call: TRBD1 (6 bases). Between the trimmed V and J ends, which lost 5 bases and 7 bases, there was a span of 18 bases. Germline V gives CDR1 MRHNA, CDR2 SNTAGT. The CDR3 is 15 amino acids. The DNA for the CDR3 is TGTGCCAGCAGTCCCATGGGGGCGAGGGGGAATGAGCAGTTCTTC. Protein: CASSPMGARGNEQFF.

V and J are TRBV5-1 and TRBJ1-1; 9 positions match TRBD1. The germline V gene encodes CDR1 SGHRS and CDR2 YFSETQ. The junction had 5 bases not matched to a gene; V was cut back by 4 bases and J by 4 bases. The CDR3 has 14 amino acids. In nucleotides, the CDR3 is TGCGCCAGCAGCCTACAGGGGGCGCGCACTGAAGCTTTCTTT. This sequence encodes CASSLQGARTEAFF.

The chain has TRBV7-2 and TRBJ1-2; D is unclear. The ends were cut back, 0 bases at V and 4 bases at J, with 12 bases in the middle. The CDR3 is 15 residues long. CDR1 SGHTA and CDR2 FQGNSA come from the germline V gene. The CDR3 sequence is CASSLAPRSGYGYTF. The CDR3 coding sequence is TGTGCCAGCAGCTTAGCCCCTCGGTCCGGCTATGGCTACACCTTC.

V gene TRBV7-9 combines with J gene TRBJ1-6; 9 nucleotides align to TRBD1. V lost 4 bases and J lost 6; bases outside the gene matches: 10. The CDR3 runs to 17 residues. Germline V gene data show CDR1 as SEHNR and CDR2 as FQNEAQ (reference sequence). Here the CDR3 DNA reads TGTGCCAGCAGCTCTAACAGGGGGCTGGGTAGTAATTCACCCCTCCACTTT. Protein: CASSSNRGLGSNSPLHF.

V gene TRBV6-6 combines with J gene TRBJ1-1; D not certain. Germline values: CDR1 MNHNY, CDR2 SVGAGI (reference sequence). V lost 6 bases, J lost 7 bases, and 15 bases lay in between. The CDR3 has 13 amino acids. The CDR3 reads CASSLAGFGEAFF. In DNA form, the CDR3 reads TGTGCCAGCAGCCTTGCCGGGTTTGGTGAAGCTTTCTTT.

Turning to this clone: Other nucleotide sequences in the sample specify the same CDR3. The J gene is TRBJ2-3, the V gene TRBV6-5; 9 bases map to TRBD1. The V segment lost 6 bases and the J segment 4 bases; nucleotides outside the gene matches: 5. The CDR3 extends over 14 amino acids. The germline V gene has CDR1 MNHEY and CDR2 SVGAGI. The CDR3 DNA sequence: TGTGCCAGCAGCTGGGACAGGGAGGCAGATACGCAGTATTTT. Translating it yields CASSWDREADTQYF.